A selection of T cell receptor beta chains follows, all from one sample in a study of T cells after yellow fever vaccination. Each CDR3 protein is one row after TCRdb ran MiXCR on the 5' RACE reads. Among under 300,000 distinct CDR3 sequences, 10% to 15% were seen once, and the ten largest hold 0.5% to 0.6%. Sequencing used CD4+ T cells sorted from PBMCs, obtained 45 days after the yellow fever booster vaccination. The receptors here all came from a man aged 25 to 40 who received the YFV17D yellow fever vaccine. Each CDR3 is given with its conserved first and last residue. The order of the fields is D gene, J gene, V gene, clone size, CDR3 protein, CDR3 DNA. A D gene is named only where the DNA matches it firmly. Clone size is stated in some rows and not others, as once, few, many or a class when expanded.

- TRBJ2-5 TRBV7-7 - CASSLLRRAEETQYF TGTGCCAGCAGCTTACTACGGCGGGCGGAAGAGACCCAGTACTTC
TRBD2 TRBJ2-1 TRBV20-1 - CSAKLAGGPVEQFF TGCAGTGCAAAGCTAGCGGGAGGGCCGGTTGAGCAGTTCTTC
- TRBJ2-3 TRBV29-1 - CSVEALGTDTQYF TGCAGCGTTGAGGCGCTCGGCACAGATACGCAGTATTTT
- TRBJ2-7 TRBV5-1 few CASFEEPYEQYF TGCGCCAGCTTTGAGGAGCCCTACGAGCAGTACTTC
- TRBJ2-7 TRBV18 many CASSQSKNYEQYF TGTGCCAGCTCACAGTCTAAGAATTACGAGCAGTACTTC
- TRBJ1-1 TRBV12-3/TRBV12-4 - CASSLGRQGTEAFF TGTGCCAGCAGTTTAGGTCGTCAGGGCACTGAAGCTTTCTTT
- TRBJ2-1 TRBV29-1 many CSVAAATVNGELFF TGCAGCGTCGCGGCCGCCACGGTGAATGGTGAGCTGTTCTTC
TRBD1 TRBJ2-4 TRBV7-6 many CASSPGGIQYF TGTGCCAGCTCCCCAGGGGGCATTCAGTACTTC
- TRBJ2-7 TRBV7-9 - CASSPLTGNEQYF TGTGCCAGCAGCCCTCTGACAGGCAACGAGCAGTACTTC
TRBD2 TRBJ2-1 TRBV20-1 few CSGSGTSGYNEQFF TGCAGTGGGTCAGGGACTAGCGGTTACAATGAGCAGTTCTTC
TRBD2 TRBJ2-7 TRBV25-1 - CASSREANSYEQYF TGTGCCAGCAGTCGGGAGGCGAATTCCTACGAGCAGTACTTC
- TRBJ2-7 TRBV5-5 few CASSFVGSYEQYF TGTGCCAGCAGCTTTGTGGGCTCCTACGAGCAGTACTTC
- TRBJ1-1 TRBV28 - CASNRGGRANTEAFF TGTGCCAGCAATAGAGGAGGCCGGGCGAACACTGAAGCTTTCTTT
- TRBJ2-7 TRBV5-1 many CASSLQGGSYEQYF TGCGCCAGCAGCTTACAGGGAGGTTCCTACGAGCAGTACTTC
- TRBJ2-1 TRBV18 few CASSDSRVAQVNYNEQFF TGTGCCAGCTCAGATTCGCGGGTAGCACAGGTGAACTACAATGAGCAGTTCTTC
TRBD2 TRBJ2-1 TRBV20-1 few CSARKTSGDEQFF TGCAGTGCTAGAAAGACTAGCGGCGATGAGCAGTTCTTC
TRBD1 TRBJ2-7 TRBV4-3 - CASSQGGQRSYEQYF TGCGCCAGCAGCCAAGGGGGACAGCGCTCCTACGAGCAGTACTTC
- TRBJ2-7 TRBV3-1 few CASAGAGKSYEQYF TGTGCCAGCGCCGGGGCAGGGAAGTCCTACGAGCAGTACTTC
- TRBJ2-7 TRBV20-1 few CSALDDYEQYF TGCAGTGCTTTAGACGACTACGAGCAGTACTTC
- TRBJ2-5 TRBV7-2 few CASSLRQPAETQYF TGTGCCAGCAGCCTGCGGCAGCCGGCGGAGACCCAGTACTTC
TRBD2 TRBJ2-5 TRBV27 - CASSLIPSGSGKTQYF TGTGCCAGCAGTTTAATTCCTAGCGGGAGCGGTAAGACCCAGTACTTC
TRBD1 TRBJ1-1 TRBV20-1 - CSARERTGNFF TGCAGTGCTAGAGAGAGGACAGGGAATTTCTTT
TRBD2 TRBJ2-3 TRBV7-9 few CASSLRGLAVDTQYF TGTGCCAGCAGCTTAAGGGGACTAGCGGTCGATACGCAGTATTTT
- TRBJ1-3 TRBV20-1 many CSASGSAGNTIYF TGCAGTGCTTCCGGATCCGCAGGAAACACCATATATTTT
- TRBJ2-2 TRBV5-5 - CASSLRRGDGLFF TGTGCCAGCAGCTTGAGGAGGGGGGATGGGCTGTTTTTT
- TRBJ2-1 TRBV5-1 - CASSTHSGQGNEQFF TGCGCCAGCAGCACCCACAGTGGCCAGGGCAATGAGCAGTTCTTC
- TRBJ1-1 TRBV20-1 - CSARAPGRVVTEAFF TGCAGTGCTAGAGCCCCGGGGAGGGTAGTCACTGAAGCTTTCTTT
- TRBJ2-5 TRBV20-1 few CSASTSGSETQYF TGCAGTGCCTCCACCAGCGGGTCGGAGACCCAGTACTTC
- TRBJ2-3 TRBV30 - CAWSVASRGYTQYF TGTGCCTGGAGTGTTGCCTCCAGGGGATATACGCAGTATTTT
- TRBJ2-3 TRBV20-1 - CSARGRDGDMQYF TGCAGTGCTAGGGGCAGGGATGGAGATATGCAGTATTTT
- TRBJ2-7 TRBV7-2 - CASSLTGITAYEQYF TGTGCCAGCAGCTTAACCGGGATCACGGCCTACGAGCAGTACTTC
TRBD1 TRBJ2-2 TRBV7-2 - CASSGVGTVTSTGELFF TGTGCCAGCAGCGGAGTAGGGACAGTCACTTCCACCGGGGAGCTGTTTTTT
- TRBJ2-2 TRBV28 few CASSLVRELFF TGTGCCAGCAGTTTAGTTCGGGAGCTGTTTTTT
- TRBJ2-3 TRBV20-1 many CSAGTLDLDTQYF TGCAGTGCTGGGACGCTAGATTTAGATACGCAGTATTTT
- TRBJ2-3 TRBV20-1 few CSARGGQGADTQYF TGCAGTGCTAGAGGTGGTCAGGGTGCAGATACGCAGTATTTT
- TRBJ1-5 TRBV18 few CASSPKDNQPQHF TGTGCCAGCTCACCGAAGGATAATCAGCCCCAGCATTTT
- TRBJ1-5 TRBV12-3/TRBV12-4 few CASSLGRNQHF TGTGCCAGCAGTTTAGGTAGAAACCAGCATTTT
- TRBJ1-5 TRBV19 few CASSSTAFSNQPQHF TGTGCCAGTAGCTCGACAGCGTTTAGCAATCAGCCCCAGCATTTT
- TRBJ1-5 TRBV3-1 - CASSQEGNSNQPQHF TGTGCCAGCAGCCAAGAAGGGAATAGCAATCAGCCCCAGCATTTT
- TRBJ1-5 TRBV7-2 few CASSLASGEQHF TGTGCCAGCAGCTTAGCGTCGGGGGAACAGCATTTT
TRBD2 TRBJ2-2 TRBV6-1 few CASRGTSGNTGELFF TGTGCCAGCAGAGGGACTAGCGGGAACACCGGGGAGCTGTTTTTT
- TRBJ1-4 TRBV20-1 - CSAREGAGEKLFF TGCAGTGCTAGAGAGGGGGCTGGAGAAAAACTGTTTTTT
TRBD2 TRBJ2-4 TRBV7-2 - CASSLSAGGPNIQYF TGTGCCAGCAGCTTATCTGCGGGAGGTCCAAACATTCAGTACTTC
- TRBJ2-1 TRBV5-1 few CASRLGNEQFF TGCGCCAGCAGGCTGGGGAATGAGCAGTTCTTC
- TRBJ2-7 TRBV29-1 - CSVGDGSHFYEQYF TGCAGCGTCGGGGACGGCTCGCACTTCTACGAGCAGTACTTC
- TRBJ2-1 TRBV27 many CASSLRAGGEQFF TGTGCCAGCAGTTTACGAGCAGGAGGGGAGCAGTTCTTC
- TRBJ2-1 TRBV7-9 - CASSLELLSSYNEQFF TGTGCCAGCAGCTTAGAACTTTTAAGCTCCTACAATGAGCAGTTCTTC
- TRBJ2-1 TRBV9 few CASSVGVGAYNEQFF TGTGCCAGCAGCGTGGGGGTGGGGGCCTACAATGAGCAGTTCTTC
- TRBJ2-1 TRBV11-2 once CASSLVGGNNEQFF TGTGCCAGCAGCTTAGTAGGGGGTAACAATGAGCAGTTCTTC